Listed below are T cell receptor beta chains from one sample, sequenced in a study of shared clonotypes between healthy human individuals. Clones were sequenced by immunoSEQ multiplex PCR, and TCRdb holds only the in-frame ones, with some missing. Of 2,500,000 or so clones listed, 85% to 95% are singletons. Sequencing input: naive CD4+ T cells from PBMCs. The receptors were gathered from a man aged 18 to 29 in good health. Some clones in this sample may be carry-over from other donors' samples. The CDR3 runs from the conserved cysteine through the conserved F or W. The D gene is left open where the match is weak. Clone size, where shown, is once, few, many, or a class for clones that have expanded.

CDR3 length,J gene,D gene,V gene,clone size,CDR3 protein,CDR3 DNA
14,TRBJ2-7,TRBD1,TRBV28,-,CASRKAQGEREQYF,TGTGCCAGCAGAAAGGCACAGGGGGAACGTGAGCAGTACTTC
15,TRBJ2-7,-,TRBV7-2,-,CASSFVGRDGSQQYF,TGTGCCAGCAGCTTCGTGGGCCGGGACGGGTCCCAGCAGTACTTC
14,TRBJ2-7,-,TRBV5-1,-,CASSPGGVVSEQYF,TGCGCCAGCAGCCCGGGGGGCGTCGTCAGTGAGCAGTACTTC
15,TRBJ2-7,-,TRBV5-4,-,CASSPVGGRSYEQYF,TGTGCCAGCAGCCCGGTGGGGGGGCGCTCCTACGAGCAGTACTTC
16,TRBJ2-5,TRBD1,TRBV7-9,-,CASSLGRDRGQETQYF,TGTGCCAGCAGCTTAGGCCGGGACAGGGGACAAGAGACCCAGTACTTC
17,TRBJ2-2,TRBD2,TRBV5-1,-,CASSLGLAGGYTGELFF,TGCGCCAGCAGCTTGGGACTAGCGGGAGGGTACACCGGGGAGCTGTTTTTT
14,TRBJ2-2,-,TRBV4-2,-,CASSPTTLPGELFF,TGTGCCAGCAGCCCGACAACGCTCCCCGGGGAGCTGTTTTTT
15,TRBJ2-3,TRBD2,TRBV7-9,-,CASSKSSGSTDTQYF,TGTGCCAGCAGCAAATCTAGCGGGAGCACAGATACGCAGTATTTT
14,TRBJ2-7,TRBD2,TRBV7-3,-,CASSKGLAGDEQYF,TGTGCCAGCAGCAAGGGACTAGCGGGCGACGAGCAGTACTTC
14,TRBJ2-7,TRBD2,TRBV5-6,-,CASSSVAGTYEQYF,TGTGCCAGCAGCTCCGTAGCGGGAACCTACGAGCAGTACTTC
13,TRBJ1-4,-,TRBV7-9,-,CASSPQGSEKLFF,TGTGCCAGCAGCCCACAAGGGAGTGAAAAACTGTTTTTT
14,TRBJ1-1,-,TRBV5-1,once,CASSLEGMGTEAFF,TGCGCCAGCAGCTTGGAAGGGATGGGCACTGAAGCTTTCTTT
16,TRBJ2-1,TRBD2,TRBV2,-,CASSEAGTSDRNEQFF,TGTGCCAGCAGTGAAGCGGGGACTAGCGATCGGAATGAGCAGTTCTTC
13,TRBJ1-2,-,TRBV5-6,once,CASTLGGYYGYTF,TGTGCCAGCACCCTTGGGGGATACTATGGCTACACCTTC
17,TRBJ2-5,TRBD2,TRBV5-1,-,CASSTAGTSGSQETQYF,TGCGCCAGCAGCACCGCCGGGACTAGCGGATCACAAGAGACCCAGTACTTC
16,TRBJ2-1,TRBD1,TRBV5-1,-,CASSLVAQGAWDEQFF,TGCGCCAGCAGCTTGGTCGCACAGGGGGCGTGGGATGAGCAGTTCTTC
17,TRBJ2-4,-,TRBV28,-,CASSFFKTSVAKNIQYF,TGTGCCAGCAGTTTTTTTAAGACGTCGGTAGCCAAAAACATTCAGTACTTC
16,TRBJ1-3,TRBD1,TRBV6-5,once,CASSYSGQFSGNTIYF,TGTGCCAGCAGTTACTCGGGACAGTTCTCTGGAAACACCATATATTTT
15,TRBJ2-1,-,TRBV25-1,-,CASSEGRALYNEQFF,TGTGCCAGCAGTGAGGGTCGGGCGCTCTACAATGAGCAGTTCTTC
15,TRBJ1-4,-,TRBV27,-,CASSLGPSEGEKLFF,TGTGCCAGCAGTTTAGGACCGAGTGAAGGTGAAAAACTGTTTTTT
15,TRBJ1-5,-,TRBV28,-,CASSPPGRGNQPQHF,TGTGCCAGCAGCCCCCCAGGTCGGGGCAATCAGCCCCAGCATTTT
15,TRBJ2-7,TRBD2,TRBV18,once,CASSPRAQREGEQYF,TGTGCCAGCTCCCCTCGGGCCCAAAGGGAGGGCGAGCAGTACTTC
14,TRBJ2-1,-,TRBV5-1,-,CASSLIGAPPVLIF,TGCGCCAGCAGCTTGATTGGCGCTCCTCCTGTCCTAATCTTC
11,TRBJ1-1,-,TRBV11-3,few,CASRRNTEAFF,TGTGCCAGCAGGAGGAACACTGAAGCTTTCTTT
16,TRBJ1-1,TRBD1,TRBV7-8,-,CASTAAGGLWYTEAFF,TGTGCCAGCACCGCTGCAGGGGGCTTGTGGTACACTGAAGCTTTCTTT
12,TRBJ1-3,-,TRBV25-1,-,CAAGPGKGTIYF,TGTGCGGCGGGACCGGGGAAGGGCACCATATATTTT
17,TRBJ2-5,TRBD1,TRBV19,-,CASSIDGTGAARETQYF,TGTGCCAGTAGTATAGATGGGACAGGGGCCGCCAGAGAGACCCAGTACTTC
16,TRBJ1-3,-,TRBV27,-,CASSFDRPDSGNTIYF,TGTGCCAGCAGTTTCGACAGGCCAGACTCTGGAAACACCATATATTTT
15,TRBJ2-1,TRBD1,TRBV19,-,CASRSGQGSYNEQFF,TGTGCCAGTAGGTCCGGACAGGGCTCCTACAATGAGCAGTTCTTC
12,TRBJ1-2,-,TRBV7-8,-,CASSGANYGYTF,TGTGCCAGCAGCGGGGCTAACTATGGCTACACCTTC
17,TRBJ2-3,TRBD2,TRBV28,-,CASSSGLAGYLTDTQYF,TGTGCCAGCAGTTCGGGACTAGCGGGGTATCTCACAGATACGCAGTATTTT
14,TRBJ2-7,TRBD2,TRBV5-1,-,CASSLGSGTYEQYF,TGCGCCAGCAGCTTGGGTAGCGGGACCTACGAGCAGTACTTC
14,TRBJ1-1,TRBD1,TRBV28,-,CASPRTGENTEAFF,TGTGCCAGCCCTAGGACAGGGGAGAACACTGAAGCTTTCTTT
13,TRBJ1-3,-,TRBV6-5,-,CASRPMDRGTIYF,TGTGCCAGCAGGCCGATGGATCGAGGCACCATATATTTT
15,TRBJ2-1,TRBD1,TRBV6-5,-,CASSALGQGPHEQFF,TGTGCCAGCAGTGCCCTCGGACAGGGACCCCATGAGCAGTTCTTC
16,TRBJ1-3,TRBD1,TRBV27,-,CASSPLYRGSGNTIYF,TGTGCCAGCAGTCCCTTATACAGGGGATCTGGAAACACCATATATTTT
14,TRBJ2-4,TRBD2,TRBV9,-,CASSVTSGRNIQYF,TGTGCCAGCAGTGTGACTAGCGGGCGAAACATTCAGTACTTC
14,TRBJ2-5,-,TRBV5-6,-,CASSLETGSETQYF,TGTGCCAGCAGCTTGGAGACCGGATCAGAGACCCAGTACTTC
13,TRBJ2-7,-,TRBV6-5,-,CASSYGGPYEQYF,TGTGCCAGCAGTTATGGGGGGCCCTACGAGCAGTACTTC
14,TRBJ1-1,-,TRBV7-9,-,CASSLKEYYTEAFF,TGTGCCAGCAGCTTAAAGGAGTATTACACTGAAGCTTTCTTT
13,TRBJ2-5,-,TRBV27,-,CASKAGMQETQYF,TGTGCCAGCAAAGCAGGGATGCAAGAGACCCAGTACTTC
15,TRBJ2-1,-,TRBV2,few,CASILQGSSYNEQFF,TGTGCCAGCATCCTCCAGGGTTCCTCCTACAATGAGCAGTTCTTC
14,TRBJ2-7,-,TRBV28,-,CASSLAGLSYEQYF,TGTGCCAGCAGTTTAGCGGGACTTTCCTACGAGCAGTACTTC
14,TRBJ2-2,TRBD2,TRBV29-1,-,CSAIAGQNTGELFF,TGCAGCGCCATAGCGGGGCAGAACACCGGGGAGCTGTTTTTT
14,TRBJ2-1,-,TRBV11-3,once,CASSLRGIHNEQFF,TGTGCCAGCAGCTTAAGAGGGATTCACAATGAGCAGTTCTTC
14,TRBJ1-1,-,TRBV25-1,-,CASSRTGLNTGAFF,TGTGCCAGCAGTCGTACAGGGTTGAACACTGGAGCTTTCTTT
15,TRBJ2-3,-,TRBV29-1,-,CSVGGGKQGPDTQYF,TGCAGCGTTGGGGGGGGAAAACAGGGTCCAGATACGCAGTATTTT
20,TRBJ2-7,TRBD2,TRBV18,-,CASSPASAGGPGLAVYEQYF,TGTGCCAGCTCACCGGCTTCGGCAGGGGGCCCGGGACTAGCGGTCTACGAGCAGTACTTC
15,TRBJ2-2,TRBD2,TRBV28,-,CASRAGGSSTGELFF,TGTGCCAGCAGGGCGGGGGGCTCGAGCACCGGGGAGCTGTTTTTT
16,TRBJ2-7,TRBD1,TRBV5-4,-,CASSYRVGQGFKEQYF,TGTGCCAGCAGCTATAGGGTGGGACAGGGTTTTAAAGAGCAGTACTTC